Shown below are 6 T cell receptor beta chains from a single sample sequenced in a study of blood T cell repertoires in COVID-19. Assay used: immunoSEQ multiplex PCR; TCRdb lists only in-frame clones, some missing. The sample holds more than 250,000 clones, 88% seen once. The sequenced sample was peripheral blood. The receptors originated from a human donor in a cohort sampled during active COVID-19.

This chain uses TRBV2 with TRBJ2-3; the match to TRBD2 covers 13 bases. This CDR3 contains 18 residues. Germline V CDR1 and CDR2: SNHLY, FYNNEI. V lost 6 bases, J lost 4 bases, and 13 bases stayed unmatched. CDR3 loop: CASRGGTSGMTSSDTQYF. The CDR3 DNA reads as TGTGCCAGCAGGGGGGGGACTAGCGGGATGACAAGCTCAGATACGCAGTATTTT. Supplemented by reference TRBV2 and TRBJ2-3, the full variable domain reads EPEVTQTPSHQVTQMGQEVILRCVPISNHLYFYWYRQILGQKVEFLVSFYNNEISEKSEIFDDQFSVERPDGSNFTLKIRSTKLEDSAMYFCASRGGTSGMTSSDTQYFGPGTRLTVL.

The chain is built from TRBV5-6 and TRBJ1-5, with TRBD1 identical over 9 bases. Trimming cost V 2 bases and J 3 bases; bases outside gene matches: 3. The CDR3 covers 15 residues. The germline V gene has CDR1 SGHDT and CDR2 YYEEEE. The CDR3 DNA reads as TGTGCCAGCAGCTTCGGGGACAGGGACAATCAGCCCCAGCATTTT. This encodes CASSFGDRDNQPQHF.

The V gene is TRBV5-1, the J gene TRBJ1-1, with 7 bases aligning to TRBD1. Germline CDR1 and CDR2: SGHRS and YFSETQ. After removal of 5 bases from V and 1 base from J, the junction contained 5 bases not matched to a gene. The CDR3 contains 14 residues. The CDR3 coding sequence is TGCGCCAGCAGATGGGACAGTCCGAACACTGAAGCTTTCTTT. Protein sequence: CASRWDSPNTEAFF.

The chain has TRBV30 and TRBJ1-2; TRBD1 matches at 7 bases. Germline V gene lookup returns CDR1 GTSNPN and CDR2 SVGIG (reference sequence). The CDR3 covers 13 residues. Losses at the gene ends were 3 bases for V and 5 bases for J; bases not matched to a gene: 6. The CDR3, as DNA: TGTGCCTGGAGCAACAGGGGACGGTATGGCTACACCTTC. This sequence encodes CAWSNRGRYGYTF. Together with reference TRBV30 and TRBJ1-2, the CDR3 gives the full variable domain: SQTIHQWPATLVQPVGSPLSLECTVEGTSNPNLYWYRQAAGRGLQLLFYSVGIGQISSEVPQNLSASRPQDRQFILSSKKLLLSDSGFYLCAWSNRGRYGYTFGSGTRLTVV.

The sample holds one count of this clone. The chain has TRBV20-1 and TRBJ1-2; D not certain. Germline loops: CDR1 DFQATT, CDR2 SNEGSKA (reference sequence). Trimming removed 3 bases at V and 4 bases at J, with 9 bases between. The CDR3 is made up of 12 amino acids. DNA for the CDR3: TGCAGTGCTAGTCCCAACGGCTATGGCTACACCTTC. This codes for CSASPNGYGYTF.

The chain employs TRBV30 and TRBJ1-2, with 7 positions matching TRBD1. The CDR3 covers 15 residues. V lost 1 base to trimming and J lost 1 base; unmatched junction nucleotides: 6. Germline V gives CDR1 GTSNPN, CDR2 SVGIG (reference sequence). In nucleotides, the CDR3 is TGTGCCTGGAGTGGGCGCAGGGGGGATAACTATGGCTACACCTTC. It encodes CAWSGRRGDNYGYTF.